Here is one TCR beta chain with its context. The protocol was immunoSEQ multiplex PCR, while the TCRdb copy is restricted to in-frame clones and leaves out a portion. Of around 85,000 clones in the sample, around 88% were seen once. These data are taken from a study of blood T cell repertoires in COVID-19. As for the study in general: PBMCs, B-cell-depleted T cells, or T cells provided the cDNA or gDNA that made up the material.

This clonotype was obtained from a man between 50 and 59 years old with active COVID-19. The sample comprised peripheral blood.

CDR3 residues: CASSPLAGATDTQYF. The CDR3 DNA reads as TGTGCCAGCAGCCCACTAGCGGGGGCCACAGATACGCAGTATTTT. The J gene is TRBJ2-3, the V gene TRBV6-5; TRBD2 matches 11 bases. The CDR3 runs 15 residues. Looked up from germline, CDR1 is MNHEY and CDR2 is SVGAGI. V was pared by 6 bases and J by 2 bases, with 4 bases of the junction left unmatched.